This record covers a single T cell receptor beta chain. The antigen is undetermined. The data were produced by immunoSEQ multiplex PCR, yet TCRdb's version contains in-frame clones alone and is incomplete. This table has 130,000 or so clones, 70% to 90% appearing once. The sample is drawn from a study of T cell responses to AZD1222 COVID-19 vaccine. Study conclusions and caveats: Baseline antibody screening turned up just a handful of seropositive AZD1222 recipients. Within unmutated variant regions lay the reported targets of nearly half of spike-specific TCRs. The sample set comprised mostly white British donors with more females, and clonal diversity was possibly underestimated.

The CDR3 length is 15 residues. Germline-derived CDR1 and CDR2 are MNHEY and SVGAGI. V dropped 5 bases and J dropped 2 bases, with 15 bases sitting between them. The TCR comes from an adult who received the AZD1222 COVID-19 vaccine. The source was peripheral blood, collected 28 days after the second AZD1222 dose. This chain joins TRBV6-5 and TRBJ1-1; maybe TRBD1 (6 bases). DNA for the CDR3: TGTGCCAGCAGTCCCGGGACAAGATTCAACACTGAAGCTTTCTTT. Protein product: CASSPGTRFNTEAFF.